This T cell receptor beta chain was sequenced in a study of cytomegalovirus exposure and HLA in healthy donors. The primer mix had 60 Vbeta and 13 Jbeta primers. TCRdb keeps only in-frame clones here, not all; method: immunoSEQ multiplex PCR. Of about 110,000 clones in the sample, under 70% were seen once. Comment on this clone: Its antigen is unidentified.

Notes on the study in general: An Asian-associated ancestry cluster reportedly showed fewer N-insertions than the approximately 620-donor mean in a later analysis. It was confirmed in vitro that a few of the CMV-associated chains were specific for CMV antigens. According to a later analysis, most TCR beta chains associated with CMV appeared HLA-restricted.

The V and J ends lost 5 bases and 8 bases, in that order; junction bases with no gene match: 11. CDR3 length: 15 residues. Germline loops: CDR1 SNHLY, CDR2 FYNNEI. Sequenced material: PBMCs. The chain carries TRBV2 and TRBJ1-2; 10 positions match TRBD1. This receptor was obtained from a man aged 30-40 years in good health and CMV-seropositive. This CDR3 is CASSPTGGAVGGYTF. DNA of the CDR3: TGTGCCAGCAGTCCGACAGGGGGCGCCGTGGGCGGCTACACCTTC.